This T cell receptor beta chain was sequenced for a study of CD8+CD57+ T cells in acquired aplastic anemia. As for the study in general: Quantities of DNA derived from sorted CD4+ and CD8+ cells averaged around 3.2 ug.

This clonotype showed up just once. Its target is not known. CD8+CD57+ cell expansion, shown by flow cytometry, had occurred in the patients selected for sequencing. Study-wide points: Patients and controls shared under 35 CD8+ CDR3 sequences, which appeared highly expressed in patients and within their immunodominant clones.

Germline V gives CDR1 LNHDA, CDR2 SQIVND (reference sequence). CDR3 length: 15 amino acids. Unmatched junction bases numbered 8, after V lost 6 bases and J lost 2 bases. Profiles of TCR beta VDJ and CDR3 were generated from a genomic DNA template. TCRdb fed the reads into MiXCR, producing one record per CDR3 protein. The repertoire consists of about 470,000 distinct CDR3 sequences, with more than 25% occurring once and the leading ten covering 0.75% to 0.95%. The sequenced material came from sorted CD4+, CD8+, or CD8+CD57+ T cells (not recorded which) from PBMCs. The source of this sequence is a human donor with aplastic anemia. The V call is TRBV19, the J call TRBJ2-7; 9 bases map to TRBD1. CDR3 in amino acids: CASRESGTGTYEQYF. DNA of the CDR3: TGTGCCAGTAGGGAATCAGGGACAGGGACCTACGAGCAGTACTTC.